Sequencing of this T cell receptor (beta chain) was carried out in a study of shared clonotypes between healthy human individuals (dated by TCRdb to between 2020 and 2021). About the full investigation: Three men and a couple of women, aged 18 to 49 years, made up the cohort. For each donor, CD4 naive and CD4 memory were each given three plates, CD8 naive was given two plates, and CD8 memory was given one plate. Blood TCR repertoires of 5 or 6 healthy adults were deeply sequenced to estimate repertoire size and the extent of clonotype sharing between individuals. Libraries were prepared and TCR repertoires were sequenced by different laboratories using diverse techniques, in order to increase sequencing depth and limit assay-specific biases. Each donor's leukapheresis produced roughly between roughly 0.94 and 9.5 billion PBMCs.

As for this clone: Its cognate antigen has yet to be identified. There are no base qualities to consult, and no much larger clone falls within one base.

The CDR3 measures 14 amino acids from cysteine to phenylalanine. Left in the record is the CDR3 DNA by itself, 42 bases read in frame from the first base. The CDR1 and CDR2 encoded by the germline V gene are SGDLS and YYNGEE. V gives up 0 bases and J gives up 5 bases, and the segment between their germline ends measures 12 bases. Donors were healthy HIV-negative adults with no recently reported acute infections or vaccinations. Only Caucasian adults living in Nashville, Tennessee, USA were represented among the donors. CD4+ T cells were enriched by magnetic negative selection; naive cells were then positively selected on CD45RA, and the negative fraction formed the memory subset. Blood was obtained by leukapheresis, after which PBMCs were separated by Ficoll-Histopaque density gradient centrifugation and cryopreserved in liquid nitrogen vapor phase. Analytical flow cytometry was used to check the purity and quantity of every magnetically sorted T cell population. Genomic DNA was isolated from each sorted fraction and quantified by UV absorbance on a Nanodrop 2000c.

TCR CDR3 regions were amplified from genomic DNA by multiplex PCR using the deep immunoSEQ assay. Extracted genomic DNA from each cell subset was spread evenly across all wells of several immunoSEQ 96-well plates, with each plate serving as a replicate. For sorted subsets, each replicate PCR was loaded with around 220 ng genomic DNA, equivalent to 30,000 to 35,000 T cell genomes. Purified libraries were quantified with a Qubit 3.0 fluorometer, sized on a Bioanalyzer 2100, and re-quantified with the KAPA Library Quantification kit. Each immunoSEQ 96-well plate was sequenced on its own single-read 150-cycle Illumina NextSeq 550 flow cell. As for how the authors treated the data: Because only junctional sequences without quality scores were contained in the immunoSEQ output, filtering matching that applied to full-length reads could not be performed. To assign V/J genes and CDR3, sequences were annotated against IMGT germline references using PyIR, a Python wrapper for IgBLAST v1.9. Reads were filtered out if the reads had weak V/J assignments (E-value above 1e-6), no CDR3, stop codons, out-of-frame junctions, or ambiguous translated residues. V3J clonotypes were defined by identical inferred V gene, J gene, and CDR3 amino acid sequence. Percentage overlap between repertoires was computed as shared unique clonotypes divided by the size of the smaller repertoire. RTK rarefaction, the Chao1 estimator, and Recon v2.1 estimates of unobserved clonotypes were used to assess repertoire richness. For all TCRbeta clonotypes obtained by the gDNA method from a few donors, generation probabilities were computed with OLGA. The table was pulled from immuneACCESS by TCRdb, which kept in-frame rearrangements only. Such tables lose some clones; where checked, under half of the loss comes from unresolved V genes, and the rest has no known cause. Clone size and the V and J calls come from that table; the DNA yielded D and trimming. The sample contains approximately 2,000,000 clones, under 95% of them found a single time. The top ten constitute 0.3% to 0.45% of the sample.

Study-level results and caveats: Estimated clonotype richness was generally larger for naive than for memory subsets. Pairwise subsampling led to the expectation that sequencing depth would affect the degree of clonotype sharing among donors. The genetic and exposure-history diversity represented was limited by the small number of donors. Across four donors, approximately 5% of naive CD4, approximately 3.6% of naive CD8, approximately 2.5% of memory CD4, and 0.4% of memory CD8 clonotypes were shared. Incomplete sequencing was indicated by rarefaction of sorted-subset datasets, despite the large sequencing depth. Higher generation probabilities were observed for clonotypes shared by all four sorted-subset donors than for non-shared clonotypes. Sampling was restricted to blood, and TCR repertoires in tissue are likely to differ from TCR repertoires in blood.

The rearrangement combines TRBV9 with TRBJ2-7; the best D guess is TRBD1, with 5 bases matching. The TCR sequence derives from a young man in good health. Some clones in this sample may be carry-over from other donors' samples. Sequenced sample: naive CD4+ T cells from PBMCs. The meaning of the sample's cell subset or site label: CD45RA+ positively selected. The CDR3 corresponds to CASSVAGRANEQYF. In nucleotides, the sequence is TGTGCCAGCAGCGTAGCCGGCAGGGCTAACGAGCAGTACTTC.